The entry below gives a single T cell receptor (beta chain) sequence along with its context. This sample was taken from a study of T cell clones after liver transplantation. At the level of the study: A pre-transplant mixed lymphocyte reaction with TCRbeta sequencing defined graft-donor-reactive clones followed in post-transplant blood.

Assay: immunoSEQ multiplex PCR; the TCRdb copy retains only in-frame clones and omits some. The sample yields fewer than 65,000 clones, approximately 77% seen once. The receptor was isolated from a human patient who received a liver transplant. The T cells may partly be graft donor cells. Sequencing used CD4+ T cells from blood, obtained at the 22-month timepoint.

This CDR3 reads CSVGQGLTDTQYF. In DNA, the CDR3 is TGCAGCGTTGGACAGGGTCTTACAGATACGCAGTATTTT. The genes are TRBV29-1 and TRBJ2-3; TRBD1 agrees at 7 bases. With 4 bases clipped from V and 3 bases from J, the junction kept 4 bases outside the gene matches. CDR1 is SQVTM, CDR2 ANQGSEA, per germline. The length of the CDR3 is 13 residues.